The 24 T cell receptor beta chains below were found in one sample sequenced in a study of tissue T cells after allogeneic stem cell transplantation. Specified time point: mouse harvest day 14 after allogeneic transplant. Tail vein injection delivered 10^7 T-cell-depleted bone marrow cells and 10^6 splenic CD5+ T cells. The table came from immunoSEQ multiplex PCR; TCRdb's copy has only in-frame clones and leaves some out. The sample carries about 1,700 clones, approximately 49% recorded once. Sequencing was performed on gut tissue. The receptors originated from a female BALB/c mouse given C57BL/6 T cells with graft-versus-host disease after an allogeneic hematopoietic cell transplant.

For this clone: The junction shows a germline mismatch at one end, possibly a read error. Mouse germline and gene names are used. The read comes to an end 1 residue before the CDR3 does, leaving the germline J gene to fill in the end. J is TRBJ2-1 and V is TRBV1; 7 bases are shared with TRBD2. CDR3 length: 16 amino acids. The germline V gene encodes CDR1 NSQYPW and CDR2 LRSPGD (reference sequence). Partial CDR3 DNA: TGCACCTGCAGGGCAGTCGGGGGGGGGAACTATGCTGAGCAGTTC. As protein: CTCRAVGGGNYAEQF. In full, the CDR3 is CTCRAVGGGNYAEQFF.

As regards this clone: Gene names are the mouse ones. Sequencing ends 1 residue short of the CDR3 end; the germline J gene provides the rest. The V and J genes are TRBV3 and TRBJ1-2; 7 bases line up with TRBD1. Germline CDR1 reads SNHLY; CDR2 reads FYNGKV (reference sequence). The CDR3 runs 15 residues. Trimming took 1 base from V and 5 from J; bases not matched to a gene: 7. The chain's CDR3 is CASSLERAGGSDYTF. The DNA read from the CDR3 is TGTGCCAGCAGCTTAGAAAGGGCAGGGGGGTCCGACTACACC.

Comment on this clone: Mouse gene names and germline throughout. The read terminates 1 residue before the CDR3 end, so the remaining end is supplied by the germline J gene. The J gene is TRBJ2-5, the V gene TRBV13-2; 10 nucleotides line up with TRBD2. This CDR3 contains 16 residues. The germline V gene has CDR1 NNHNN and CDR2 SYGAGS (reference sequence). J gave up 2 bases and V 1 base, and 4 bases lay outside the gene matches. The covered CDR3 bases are TGTGCCAGCGGTGATATCTGGGGGGGCTTCCAAGACACCCAGTAC. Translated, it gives CASGDIWGGFQDTQY. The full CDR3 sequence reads CASGDIWGGFQDTQYF.

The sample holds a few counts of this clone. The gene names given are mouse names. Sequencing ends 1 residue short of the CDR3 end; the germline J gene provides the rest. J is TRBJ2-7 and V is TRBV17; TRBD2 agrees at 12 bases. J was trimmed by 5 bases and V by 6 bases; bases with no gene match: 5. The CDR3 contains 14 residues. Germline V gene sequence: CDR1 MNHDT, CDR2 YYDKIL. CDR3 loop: CASRVRDWGDEQYF. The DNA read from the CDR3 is TGTGCTAGCAGAGTCCGGGACTGGGGGGATGAACAGTAC.

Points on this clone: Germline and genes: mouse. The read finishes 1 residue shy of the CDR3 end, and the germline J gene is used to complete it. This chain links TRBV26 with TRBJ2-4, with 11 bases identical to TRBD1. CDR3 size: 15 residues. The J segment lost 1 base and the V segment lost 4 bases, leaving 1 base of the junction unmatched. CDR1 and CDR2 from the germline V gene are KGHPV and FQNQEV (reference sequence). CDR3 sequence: CASSRTGGGQNTLYF. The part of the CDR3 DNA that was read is TGTGCCAGCAGTCGGACAGGGGGCGGTCAAAACACCTTGTAC.

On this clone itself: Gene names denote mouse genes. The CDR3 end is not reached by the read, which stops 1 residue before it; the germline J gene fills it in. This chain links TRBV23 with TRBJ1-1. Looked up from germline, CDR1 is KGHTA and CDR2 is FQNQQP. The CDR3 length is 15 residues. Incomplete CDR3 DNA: TGCTCCAGCAGTCAATCGGGGGGAGGAAACACAGAAGTCTTC. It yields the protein CSSSQSGGGNTEVF. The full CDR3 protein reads CSSSQSGGGNTEVFF.

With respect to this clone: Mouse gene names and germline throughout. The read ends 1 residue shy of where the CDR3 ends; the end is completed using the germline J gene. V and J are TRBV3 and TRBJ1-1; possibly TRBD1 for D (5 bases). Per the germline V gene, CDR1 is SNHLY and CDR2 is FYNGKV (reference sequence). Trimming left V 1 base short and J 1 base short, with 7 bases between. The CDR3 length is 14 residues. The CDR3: CASSLVGGNTEVFF. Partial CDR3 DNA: TGTGCCAGCAGCTTAGTGGGGGGAAACACAGAAGTCTTC.

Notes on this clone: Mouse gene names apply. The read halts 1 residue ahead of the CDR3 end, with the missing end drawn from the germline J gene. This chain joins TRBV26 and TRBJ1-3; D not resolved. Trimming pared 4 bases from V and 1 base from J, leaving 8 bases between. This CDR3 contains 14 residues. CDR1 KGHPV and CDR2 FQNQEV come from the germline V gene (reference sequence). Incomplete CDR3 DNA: TGTGCCAGCAGTCCCCCGGGGTCTGGAAATACGCTCTAT. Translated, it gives CASSPPGSGNTLY. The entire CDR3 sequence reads CASSPPGSGNTLYF.

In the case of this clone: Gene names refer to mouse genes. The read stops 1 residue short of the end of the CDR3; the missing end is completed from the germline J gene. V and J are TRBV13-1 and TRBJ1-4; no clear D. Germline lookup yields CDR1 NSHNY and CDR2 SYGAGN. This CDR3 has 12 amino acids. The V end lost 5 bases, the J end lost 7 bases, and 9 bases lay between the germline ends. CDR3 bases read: TGTGCCAGCAGCGTACAAGGCGAAAGATTATTT. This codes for CASSVQGERLF. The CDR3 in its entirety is CASSVQGERLFF.

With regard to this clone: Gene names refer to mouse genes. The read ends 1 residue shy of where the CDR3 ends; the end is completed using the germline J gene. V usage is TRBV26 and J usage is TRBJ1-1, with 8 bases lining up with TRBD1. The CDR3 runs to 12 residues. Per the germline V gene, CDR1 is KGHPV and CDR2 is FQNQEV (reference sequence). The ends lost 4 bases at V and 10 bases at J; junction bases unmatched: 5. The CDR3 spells CASSPQGAGVFF. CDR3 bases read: TGTGCCAGCAGTCCTCAGGGGGCGGGAGTCTTC. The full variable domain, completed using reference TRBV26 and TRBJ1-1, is NSKVIQTPRYLVKGQGQKAKMRCIPEKGHPVVFWYQQNKNNEFKFLINFQNQEVLQQIDMTEKRFSAECPSNSPCSLEIQSSEAGDSALYLCASSPQGAGVFFGKGTRLTVV.

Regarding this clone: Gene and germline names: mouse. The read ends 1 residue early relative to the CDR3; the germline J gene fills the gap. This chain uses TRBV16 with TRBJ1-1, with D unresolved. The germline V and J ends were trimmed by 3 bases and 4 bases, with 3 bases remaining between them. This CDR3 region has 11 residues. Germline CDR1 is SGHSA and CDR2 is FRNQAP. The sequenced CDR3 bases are TGTGCAAGCAGCTTCGGCACAGAAGTCTTC. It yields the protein CASSFGTEVF. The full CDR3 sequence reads CASSFGTEVFF. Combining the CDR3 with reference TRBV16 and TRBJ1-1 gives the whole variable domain NAGVIQTPRHKVTGKGQEATLWCEPISGHSAVFWYRQTIVQGLEFLTYFRNQAPIDDSGMPKERFSAQMPNQSHSTLKIQSTQPQDSAVYLCASSFGTEVFFGKGTRLTVV.

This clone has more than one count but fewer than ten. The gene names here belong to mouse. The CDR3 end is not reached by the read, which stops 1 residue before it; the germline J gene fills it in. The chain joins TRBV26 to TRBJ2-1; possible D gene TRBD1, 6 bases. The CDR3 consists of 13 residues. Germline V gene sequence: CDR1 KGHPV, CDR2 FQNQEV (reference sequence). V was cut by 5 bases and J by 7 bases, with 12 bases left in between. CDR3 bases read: TGTGCCAGCAGTACAGGGAGGAGGGCTGAGCAGTTC. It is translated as CASSTGRRAEQF. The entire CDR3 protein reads CASSTGRRAEQFF.

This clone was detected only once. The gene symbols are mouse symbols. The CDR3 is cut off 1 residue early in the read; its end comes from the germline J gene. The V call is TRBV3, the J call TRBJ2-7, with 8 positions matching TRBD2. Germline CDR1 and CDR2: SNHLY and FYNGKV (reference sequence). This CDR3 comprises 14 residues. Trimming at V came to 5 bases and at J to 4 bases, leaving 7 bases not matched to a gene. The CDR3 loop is CASSLPGTGYEQYF. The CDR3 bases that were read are TGTGCCAGCAGCCTTCCCGGGACTGGTTATGAACAGTAC.

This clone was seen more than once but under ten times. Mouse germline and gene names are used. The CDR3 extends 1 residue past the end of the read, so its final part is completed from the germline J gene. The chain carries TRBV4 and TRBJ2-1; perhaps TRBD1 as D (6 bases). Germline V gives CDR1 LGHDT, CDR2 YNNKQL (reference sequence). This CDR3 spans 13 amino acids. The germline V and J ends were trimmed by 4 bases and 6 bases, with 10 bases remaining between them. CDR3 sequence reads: CASSFSGVAEQFF. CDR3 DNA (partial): TGTGCCAGCAGCTTCTCAGGGGTTGCTGAGCAGTTC.

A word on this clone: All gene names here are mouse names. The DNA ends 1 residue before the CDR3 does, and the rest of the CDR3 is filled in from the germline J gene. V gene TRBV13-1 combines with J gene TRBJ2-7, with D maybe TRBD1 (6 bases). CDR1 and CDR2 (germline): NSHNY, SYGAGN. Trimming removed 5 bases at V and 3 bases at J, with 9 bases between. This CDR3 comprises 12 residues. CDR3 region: CASSRDIYEQYF. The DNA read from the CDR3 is TGTGCCAGCAGCCGGGACATCTATGAACAGTAC.

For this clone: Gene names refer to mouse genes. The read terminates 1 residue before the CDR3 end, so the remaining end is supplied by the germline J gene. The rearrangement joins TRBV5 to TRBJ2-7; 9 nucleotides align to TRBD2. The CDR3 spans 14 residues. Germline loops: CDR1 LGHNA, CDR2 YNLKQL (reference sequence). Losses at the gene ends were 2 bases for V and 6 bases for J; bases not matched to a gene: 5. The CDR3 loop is CASSQNWGAIEQYF. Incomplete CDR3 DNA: TGTGCCAGCAGCCAAAACTGGGGGGCGATTGAACAGTAC.

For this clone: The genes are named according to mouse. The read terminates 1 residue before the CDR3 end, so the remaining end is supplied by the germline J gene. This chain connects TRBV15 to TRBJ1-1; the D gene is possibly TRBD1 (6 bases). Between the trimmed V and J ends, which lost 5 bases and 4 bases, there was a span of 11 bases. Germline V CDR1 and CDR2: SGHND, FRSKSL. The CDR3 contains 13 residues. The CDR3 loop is CASSLGASTEVFF. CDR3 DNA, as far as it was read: TGTGCCAGCAGTCTGGGGGCGAGCACAGAAGTCTTC.

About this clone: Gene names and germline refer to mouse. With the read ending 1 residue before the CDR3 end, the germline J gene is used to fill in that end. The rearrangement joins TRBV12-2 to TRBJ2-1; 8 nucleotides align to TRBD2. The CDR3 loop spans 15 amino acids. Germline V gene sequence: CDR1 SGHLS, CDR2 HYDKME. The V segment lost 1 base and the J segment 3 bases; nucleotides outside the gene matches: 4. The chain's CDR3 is CASSLGGTGYAEQFF. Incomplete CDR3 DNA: TGTGCCAGCTCTCTGGGGGGGACTGGCTATGCTGAGCAGTTC.

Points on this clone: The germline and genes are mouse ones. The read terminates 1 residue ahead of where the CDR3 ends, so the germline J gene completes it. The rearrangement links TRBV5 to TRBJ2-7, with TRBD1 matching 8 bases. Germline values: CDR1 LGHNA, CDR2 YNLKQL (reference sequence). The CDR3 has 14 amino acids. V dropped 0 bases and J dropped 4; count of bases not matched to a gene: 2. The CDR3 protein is CASSQEQGAYEQYF. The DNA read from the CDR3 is TGTGCCAGCAGCCAAGAGCAGGGGGCTTATGAACAGTAC.

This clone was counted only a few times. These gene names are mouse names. CDR3 region: CAWSRDWGGYEQYF. The DNA read from the CDR3 is TGTGCCTGGAGTCGGGACTGGGGGGGGTATGAACAGTAC. The chain uses TRBV31 and TRBJ2-7; 13 bases line up with TRBD2. The read terminates 1 residue ahead of where the CDR3 ends, so the germline J gene completes it. This CDR3 has 14 amino acids. Looked up from germline, CDR1 is GKSSPN and CDR2 is SITVG. With 1 base clipped from V and 4 bases from J, the junction kept 1 base outside the gene matches.

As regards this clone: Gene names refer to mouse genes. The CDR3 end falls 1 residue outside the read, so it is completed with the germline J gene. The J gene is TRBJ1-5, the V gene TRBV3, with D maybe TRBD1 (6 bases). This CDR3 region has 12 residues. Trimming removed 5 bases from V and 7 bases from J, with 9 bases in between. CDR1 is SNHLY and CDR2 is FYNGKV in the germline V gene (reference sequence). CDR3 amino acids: CASSPGQQAPLF. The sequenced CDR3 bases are TGTGCCAGCAGCCCGGGACAACAGGCTCCGCTT.

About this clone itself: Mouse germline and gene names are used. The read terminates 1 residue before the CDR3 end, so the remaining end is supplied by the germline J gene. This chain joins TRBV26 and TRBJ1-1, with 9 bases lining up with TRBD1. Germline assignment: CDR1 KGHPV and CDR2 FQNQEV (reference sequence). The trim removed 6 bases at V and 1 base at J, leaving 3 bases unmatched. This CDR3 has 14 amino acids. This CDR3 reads CASSSGQGNTEVFF. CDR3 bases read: TGTGCCAGCAGCTCGGGACAGGGAAACACAGAAGTCTTC.

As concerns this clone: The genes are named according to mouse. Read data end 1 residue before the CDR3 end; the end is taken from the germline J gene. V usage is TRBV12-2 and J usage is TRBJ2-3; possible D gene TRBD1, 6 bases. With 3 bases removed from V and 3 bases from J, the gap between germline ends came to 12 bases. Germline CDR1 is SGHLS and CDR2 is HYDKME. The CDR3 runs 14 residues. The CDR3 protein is CASSLQGRAETLYF. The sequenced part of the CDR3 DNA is TGTGCCAGCTCTTTACAGGGAAGGGCAGAAACGCTGTAT.

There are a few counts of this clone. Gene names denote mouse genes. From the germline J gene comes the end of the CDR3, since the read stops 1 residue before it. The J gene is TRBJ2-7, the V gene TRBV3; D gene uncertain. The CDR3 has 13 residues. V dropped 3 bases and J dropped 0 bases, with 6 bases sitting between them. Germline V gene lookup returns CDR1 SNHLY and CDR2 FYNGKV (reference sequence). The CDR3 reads CASSFSNSYEQYF. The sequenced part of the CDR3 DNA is TGTGCCAGCAGCTTTTCCAACTCCTATGAACAGTAC.